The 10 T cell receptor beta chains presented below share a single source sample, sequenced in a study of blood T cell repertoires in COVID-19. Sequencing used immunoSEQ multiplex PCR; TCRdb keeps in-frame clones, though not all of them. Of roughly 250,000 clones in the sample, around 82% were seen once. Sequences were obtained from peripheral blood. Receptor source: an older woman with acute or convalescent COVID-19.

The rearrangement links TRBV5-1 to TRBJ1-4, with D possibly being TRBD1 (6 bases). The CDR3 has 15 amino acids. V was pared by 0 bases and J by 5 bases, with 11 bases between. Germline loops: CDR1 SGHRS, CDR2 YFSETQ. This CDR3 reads CASSLEGRGNEKLFF. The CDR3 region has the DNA TGCGCCAGCAGCTTGGAAGGCAGGGGAAATGAAAAACTGTTTTTT.

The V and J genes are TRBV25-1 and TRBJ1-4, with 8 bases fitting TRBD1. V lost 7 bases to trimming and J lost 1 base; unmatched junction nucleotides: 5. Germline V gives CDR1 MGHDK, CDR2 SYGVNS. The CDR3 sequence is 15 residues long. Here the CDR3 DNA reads TGTGCCAGCACAAGTACAGGGGGAACTAATGAAAAACTGTTTTTT. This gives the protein CASTSTGGTNEKLFF.

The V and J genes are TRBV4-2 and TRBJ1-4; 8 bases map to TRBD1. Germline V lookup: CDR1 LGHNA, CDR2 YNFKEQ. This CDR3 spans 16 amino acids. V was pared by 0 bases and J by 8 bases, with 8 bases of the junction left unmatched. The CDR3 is CASSQDLQGAGEKLFF. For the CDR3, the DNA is TGTGCCAGCAGCCAAGATCTGCAGGGGGCTGGGGAAAAACTGTTTTTT.

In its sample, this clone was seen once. CDR3 sequence (DNA): TGCGCCAGCAGCTCTAGCGGGGGGAATTACAATGAGCAGTTCTTC. Translating gives CASSSSGGNYNEQFF. The chain is built from TRBV5-1 and TRBJ2-1; 11 nucleotides agree with TRBD2. V was pared by 3 bases and J by 4 bases, with 3 bases of the junction left unmatched. There are 15 residues in the CDR3. Germline V lookup: CDR1 SGHRS, CDR2 YFSETQ.

This CDR3 is CASSPLRLAGGPTDTQYF. The CDR3 DNA reads as TGTGCCAGCAGTCCCCTCCGACTAGCGGGGGGGCCCACAGATACGCAGTATTTT. This chain uses TRBV27 with TRBJ2-3, with 14 positions matching TRBD2. After removal of 5 bases from V and 2 bases from J, the junction contained 9 bases not matched to a gene. CDR3 length equals 18 residues. In germline, CDR1 is MNHEY, CDR2 SMNVEV (reference sequence).

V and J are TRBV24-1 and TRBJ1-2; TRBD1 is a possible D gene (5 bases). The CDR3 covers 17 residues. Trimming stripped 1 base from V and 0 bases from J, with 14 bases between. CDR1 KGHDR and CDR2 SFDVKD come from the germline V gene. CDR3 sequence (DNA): TGTGCCACCAGTGATTTTTCTCCCGGGGACTCTAACTATGGCTACACCTTC. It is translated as CATSDFSPGDSNYGYTF.

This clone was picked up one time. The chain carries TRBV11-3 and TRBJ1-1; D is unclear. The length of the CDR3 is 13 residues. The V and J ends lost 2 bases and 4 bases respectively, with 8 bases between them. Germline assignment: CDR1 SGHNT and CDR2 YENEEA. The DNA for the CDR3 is TGTGCCAGCAGCTTAAACTCCCTCACTGAAGCTTTCTTT. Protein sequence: CASSLNSLTEAFF.

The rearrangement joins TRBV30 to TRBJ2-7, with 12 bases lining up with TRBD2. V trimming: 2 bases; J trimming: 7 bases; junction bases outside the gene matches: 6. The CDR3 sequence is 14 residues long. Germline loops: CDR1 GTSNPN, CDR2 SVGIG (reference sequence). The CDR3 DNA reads TGTGCCTGGAGTTTTCTAGCGGGGGGGCGTGAGCAGTACTTC. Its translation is CAWSFLAGGREQYF. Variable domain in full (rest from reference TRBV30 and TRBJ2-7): SQTIHQWPATLVQPVGSPLSLECTVEGTSNPNLYWYRQAAGRGLQLLFYSVGIGQISSEVPQNLSASRPQDRQFILSSKKLLLSDSGFYLCAWSFLAGGREQYFGPGTRLTVT.

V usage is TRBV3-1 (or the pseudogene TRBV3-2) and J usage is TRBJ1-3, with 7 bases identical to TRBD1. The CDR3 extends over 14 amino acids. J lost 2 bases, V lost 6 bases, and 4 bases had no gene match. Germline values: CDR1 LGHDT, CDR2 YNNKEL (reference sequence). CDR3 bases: TGTGCCAGCAGACCTGACAGGGCTGGAAACACCATATATTTT. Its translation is CASRPDRAGNTIYF.

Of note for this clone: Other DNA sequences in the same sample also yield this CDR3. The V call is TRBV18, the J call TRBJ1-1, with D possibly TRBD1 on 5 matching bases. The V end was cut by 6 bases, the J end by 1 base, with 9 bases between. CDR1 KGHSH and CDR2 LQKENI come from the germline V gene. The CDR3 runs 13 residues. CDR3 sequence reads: CASSDTGNTEAFF. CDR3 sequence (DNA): TGTGCCAGCTCGGACACAGGGAACACTGAAGCTTTCTTT.